This entry lists 6 T cell receptor beta chains sequenced from one sample in a study of beta chain features in type 1 diabetes. Expressed TCRB transcripts were sequenced after all isolated RNA was converted to cDNA. Assay: immunoSEQ multiplex PCR; the TCRdb copy retains only in-frame clones and omits some. The profile shows 600,000 to 650,000 clones, around 16% of them singletons. The specimen was naive CD4+ T cells from blood. These receptors came from a man between 18 and 29 years old in good health.

This clone occurred a few times. The rearrangement uses TRBV10-3 and TRBJ1-1, with a tentative D call TRBD1 (6 bases). V lost 5 bases and J 2 bases, leaving 15 bases between the germline ends. This CDR3 has 15 amino acids. Germline V gives CDR1 ENHRY, CDR2 SYGVKD. The CDR3, as DNA: TGTGCCATCAGTAGGGTGACAGGAAGTAACACTGAAGCTTTCTTT. Translation gives CAISRVTGSNTEAFF.

This chain links TRBV7-2 with TRBJ1-6; D gene unclear. The V and J ends lost 2 bases and 9 bases respectively, with 11 bases between them. This CDR3 region has 14 residues. From germline, CDR1 is SGHTA and CDR2 FQGNSA. Here the CDR3 DNA reads TGTGCCAGCAGCTTAAATGGAGGCGCTTCACCCCTCCACTTT. Amino acid sequence: CASSLNGGASPLHF.

In this sample, this clone turned up a few times. V usage is TRBV28 and J usage is TRBJ1-2, with TRBD1 matching 12 bases. CDR1 and CDR2 (germline): MDHEN, SYDVKM. The CDR3 contains 15 residues. Trimming took 10 bases from V and 2 from J; bases not matched to a gene: 8. For the CDR3, the DNA is TGTGCCACAAAACCCGGGACAGGGGGCAACTATGGCTACACCTTC. This sequence encodes CATKPGTGGNYGYTF.

The table lists this clone with a few counts. The rearrangement uses TRBV7-3 and TRBJ2-3, with 8 nucleotides matching TRBD1. Per germline, CDR1 SGHTA and CDR2 FQGTGA. The junction had 7 bases not matched to a gene; V was cut back by 4 bases and J by 1 base. This CDR3 has 16 residues. Written as DNA, the CDR3 is TGTGCCAGCAGCTCGACAGGGGTTGGAGGCACAGATACGCAGTATTTT. This codes for CASSSTGVGGTDTQYF. Full variable domain (missing parts from reference TRBV7-3 and TRBJ2-3): GAGVSQTPSNKVTEKGKYVELRCDPISGHTALYWYRQSLGQGPEFLIYFQGTGAADDSGLPNDRFFAVRPEGSVSTLKIQRTERGDSAVYLCASSSTGVGGTDTQYFGPGTRLTVL.

The chain combines TRBV28 with TRBJ1-3; perhaps TRBD1 as D (5 bases). The CDR3 extends over 14 amino acids. Per the germline V gene, CDR1 is MDHEN and CDR2 is SYDVKM. The V gene lost 8 bases and the J gene lost 4 bases, with 15 bases spanning the gap. The CDR3 protein is CASVQGQEGNTIYF. The CDR3 DNA reads as TGTGCCAGCGTTCAGGGCCAGGAGGGAAACACCATATATTTT.

In its sample, this clone was seen a few times. The chain employs TRBV9 and TRBJ1-2; tentative D call: TRBD1 (6 bases). The germline V and J ends were trimmed by 4 bases and 4 bases, with 20 bases remaining between them. The length of the CDR3 is 16 residues. The germline V gene encodes CDR1 SGDLS and CDR2 YYNGEE. CDR3: CASSPSGGAQSYGYTF. The CDR3 nucleotides are TGTGCCAGCAGCCCCTCGGGGGGGGCGCAAAGCTATGGCTACACCTTC.